The 2 T cell receptor beta chains below come from one sample, sequenced in a study of T cell responses to AZD1222 COVID-19 vaccine. Method: immunoSEQ multiplex PCR; TCRdb's copy keeps in-frame clones and lacks some. The sample contains 150,000 to 200,000 clones, 85% to 95% of which appear only once. This material consisted of peripheral blood, taken on day 0 of AZD1222 vaccination. The origin of the receptors is an adult in good health.

This rearrangement joins TRBV4-1 to TRBJ1-4; D might be TRBD1 (5 bases). Germline V CDR1 and CDR2: MGHRA, YSYEKL. CDR3 length: 16 amino acids. With 1 base removed from V and 0 bases from J, the gap between germline ends came to 9 bases. CDR3 DNA: TGCGCCAGCAGCCAAGTCGAGACAGCAACTAATGAAAAACTGTTTTTT. The encoded protein is CASSQVETATNEKLFF.

The rearrangement joins TRBV6-5 to TRBJ2-7; D is unresolved. The CDR3 covers 13 residues. Trimming took 10 bases from V and 2 from J, leaving 15 bases between them. Germline V lookup: CDR1 MNHEY, CDR2 SVGAGI. CDR3 nucleotide sequence: TGTGCCACACGAAAGGGCCTAGCCTACGAGCAGTACTTC. The encoded protein is CATRKGLAYEQYF.